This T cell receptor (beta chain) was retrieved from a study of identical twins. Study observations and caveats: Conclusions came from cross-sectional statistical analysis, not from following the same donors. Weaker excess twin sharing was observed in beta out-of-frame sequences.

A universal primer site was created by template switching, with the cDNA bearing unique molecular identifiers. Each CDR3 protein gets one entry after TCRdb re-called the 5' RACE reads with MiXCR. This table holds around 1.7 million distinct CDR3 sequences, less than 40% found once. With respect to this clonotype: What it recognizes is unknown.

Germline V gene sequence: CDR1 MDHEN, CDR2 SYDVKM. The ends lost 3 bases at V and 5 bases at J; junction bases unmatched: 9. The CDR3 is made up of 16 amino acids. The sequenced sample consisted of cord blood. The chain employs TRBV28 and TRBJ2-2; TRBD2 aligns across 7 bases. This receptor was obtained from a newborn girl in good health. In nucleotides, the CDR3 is TGTGCCAGCAGTTTTTCCCCTATCGGGAGGACCGGGGAGCTGTTTTTT. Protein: CASSFSPIGRTGELFF.